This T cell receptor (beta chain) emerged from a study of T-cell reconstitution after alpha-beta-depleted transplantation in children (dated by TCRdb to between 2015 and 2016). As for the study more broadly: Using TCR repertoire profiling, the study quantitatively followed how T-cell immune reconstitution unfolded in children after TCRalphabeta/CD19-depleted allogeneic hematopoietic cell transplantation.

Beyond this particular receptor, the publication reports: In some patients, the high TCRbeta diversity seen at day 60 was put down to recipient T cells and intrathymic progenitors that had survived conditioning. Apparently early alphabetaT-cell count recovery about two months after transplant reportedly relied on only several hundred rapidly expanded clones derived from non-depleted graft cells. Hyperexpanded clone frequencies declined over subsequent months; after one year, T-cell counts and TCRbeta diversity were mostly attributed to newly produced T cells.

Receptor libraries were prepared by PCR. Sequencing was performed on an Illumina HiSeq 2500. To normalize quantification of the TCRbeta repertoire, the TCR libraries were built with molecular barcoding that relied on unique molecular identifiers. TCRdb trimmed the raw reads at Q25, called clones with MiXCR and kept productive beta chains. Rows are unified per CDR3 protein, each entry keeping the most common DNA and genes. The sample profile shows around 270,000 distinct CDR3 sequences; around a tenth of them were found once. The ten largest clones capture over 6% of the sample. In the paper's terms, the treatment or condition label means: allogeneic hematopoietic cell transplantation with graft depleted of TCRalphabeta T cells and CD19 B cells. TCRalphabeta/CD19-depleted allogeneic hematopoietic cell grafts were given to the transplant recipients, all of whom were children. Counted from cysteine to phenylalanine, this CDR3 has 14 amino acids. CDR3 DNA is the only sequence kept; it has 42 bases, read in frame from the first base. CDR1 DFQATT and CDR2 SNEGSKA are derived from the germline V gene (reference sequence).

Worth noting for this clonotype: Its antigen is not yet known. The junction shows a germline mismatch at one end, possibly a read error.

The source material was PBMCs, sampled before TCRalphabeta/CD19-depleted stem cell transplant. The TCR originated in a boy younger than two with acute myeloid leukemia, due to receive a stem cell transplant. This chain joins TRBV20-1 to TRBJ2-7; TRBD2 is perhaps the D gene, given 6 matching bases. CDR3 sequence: CCAAARGRAYEQYF. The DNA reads TGCTGTGCGGCGGCGCGGGGCAGAGCCTACGAGCAGTACTTC.